This TCR beta chain was observed in a study of blood T cells in healthy people across ages. The second PCR ran about 6 to 12 cycles with a sample-barcoded 5' primer and J-beta primers. MiXCR was run by TCRdb on the 5' RACE reads, yielding one entry per CDR3 protein. The sample gives some 760,000 distinct CDR3 sequences, around 25% of which show up once; approximately 3.7% is in the top ten. Isolated per sample were at least 6 million PBMCs. A further study also used this sample, focusing on T cells of mothers and their children. That publication notes: Related mother-child pairs showed slightly higher but non-significant overlap than unrelated pairs.

The sample comprised blood. The sequence derives from a boy between 10 and 17 years old in good health.

CDR3 nucleotide sequence: TGCAGCGTTGATCTTTCAGACAGTACCTTAGGGGGCCTCTACGAGCAGTACTTC. Its translation: CSVDLSDSTLGGLYEQYF. The V gene is TRBV29-1, the J gene TRBJ2-7; 7 bases map to TRBD1. The CDR3 totals 18 residues. With 3 bases clipped from V and 3 bases from J, the junction kept 20 bases outside the gene matches. Germline V gene sequence: CDR1 SQVTM, CDR2 ANQGSEA.